Described below is a single TCR beta chain sequence and its context. As to time point: after trial treatment. The sample's treatment: LDRT plus nivolumab, ipilimumab, low-dose cyclophosphamide and aspirin (RACIN trial). Solid tumors that lacked tumor-infiltrating lymphocytes and were advanced were present in eligible patients. Primers targeting TRAV and TRBV primed first-strand cDNA, covering alpha and beta chains. The PCR that amplified TCRs ran for around 21 cycles, relying on a constant-region primer and a V-primer adapter. TCRdb itself ran the reads through MiXCR, one entry per CDR3 protein. The table includes under 110,000 distinct CDR3 sequences, less than 25% detected once. The data stem from a study of low-dose radiotherapy and immunotherapy resistance in tumors. Study details: For Cohort 1, fractions of 0.5 Gy were given every 2 weeks, reaching 6.5 Gy overall. Patients were treated with intravenous nivolumab at 240 mg every two weeks and were also dosed with ipilimumab at 1 mg/kg every six weeks.

This CDR3 contains 15 residues. The germline V gene has CDR1 MNHEY and CDR2 SVGEGT. Trimming shortened V by 0 bases and J by 4 bases, and 10 bases separated the two germline ends. This clonotype was obtained from a male donor with prostate cancer. This specimen consisted of PBMCs, obtained after low-dose radiotherapy plus immunotherapy. The J gene is TRBJ2-1, the V gene TRBV6-2 or TRBV6-3, with D uncertain. The CDR3 is CASSYSMDPYNEQFF. The CDR3 nucleotides read TGTGCCAGCAGTTACTCGATGGACCCGTACAATGAGCAGTTCTTC.